This TCR beta chain was documented in a study of blood T cell repertoires in COVID-19. The CDR3 extends over 15 amino acids. Germline-derived CDR1 and CDR2 are MNHEY and SMNVEV (reference sequence). The germline V and J ends were trimmed by 2 bases and 0 bases, with 10 bases remaining between them. Libraries were prepared by immunoSEQ multiplex PCR; TCRdb keeps only in-frame clonotypes and omits some of them. The sample holds 110,000 to 150,000 clones, roughly nine tenths seen once. Only one count was recorded for this clone. This receptor was taken from an older woman with active COVID-19. The genes are TRBV27 and TRBJ1-1; a weak D match, TRBD1 (6 bases). The material sequenced was peripheral blood. The CDR3 nucleotides are TGTGCCAGCAGTTTAAAGAGGGGGTTGAACACTGAAGCTTTCTTT. Protein: CASSLKRGLNTEAFF.